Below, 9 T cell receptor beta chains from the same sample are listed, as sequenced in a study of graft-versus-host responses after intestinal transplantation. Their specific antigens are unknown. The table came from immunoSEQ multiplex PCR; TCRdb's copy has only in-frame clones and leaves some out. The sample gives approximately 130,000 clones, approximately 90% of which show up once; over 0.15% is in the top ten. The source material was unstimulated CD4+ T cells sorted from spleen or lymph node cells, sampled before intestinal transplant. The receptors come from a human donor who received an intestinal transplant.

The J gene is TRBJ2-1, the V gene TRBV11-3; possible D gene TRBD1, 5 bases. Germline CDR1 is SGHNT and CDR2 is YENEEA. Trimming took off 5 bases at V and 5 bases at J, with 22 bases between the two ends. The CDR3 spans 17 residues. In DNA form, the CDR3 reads TGTGCCAGCAGCCCCCCAGGCAGGGCAACTTGGAACAATGAGCAGTTCTTC. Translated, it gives CASSPPGRATWNNEQFF.

CDR3 sequence reads: CASSGGLLSSYNEQFF. The CDR3 bases are TGTGCCAGCAGCGGGGGACTCCTGAGCTCCTACAATGAGCAGTTCTTC. J is TRBJ2-1 and V is TRBV5-4, with D possibly matching TRBD2 (6 bases). The CDR3 length is 16 residues. Germline CDR1 is SGHNT and CDR2 is YYREEE (reference sequence). The V and J ends lost 4 bases and 0 bases respectively, with 14 bases between them.

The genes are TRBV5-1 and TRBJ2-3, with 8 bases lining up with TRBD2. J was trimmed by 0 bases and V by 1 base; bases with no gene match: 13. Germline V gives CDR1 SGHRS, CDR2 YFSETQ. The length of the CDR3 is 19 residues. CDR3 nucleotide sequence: TGCGCCAGCAGCTTGCCCCTCGGCGGGGGGCGCCTAAGCACAGATACGCAGTATTTT. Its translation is CASSLPLGGGRLSTDTQYF.

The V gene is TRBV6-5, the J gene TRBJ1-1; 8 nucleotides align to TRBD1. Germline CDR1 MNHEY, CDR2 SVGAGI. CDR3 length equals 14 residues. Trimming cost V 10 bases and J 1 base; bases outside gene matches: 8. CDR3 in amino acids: CATPPRGPNTEAFF. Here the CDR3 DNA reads TGTGCCACCCCCCCCAGGGGGCCGAACACTGAAGCTTTCTTT.

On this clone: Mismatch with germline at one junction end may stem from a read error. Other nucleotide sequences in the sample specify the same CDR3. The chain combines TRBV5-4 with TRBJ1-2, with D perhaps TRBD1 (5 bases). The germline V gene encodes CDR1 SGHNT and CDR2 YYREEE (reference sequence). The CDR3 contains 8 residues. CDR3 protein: CASSFGTF. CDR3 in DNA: TGTGCCAGCAGCTTCGGGACTTTC.

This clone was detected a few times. The CDR3 coding sequence is TGTGCCGGAACCAGGGTTGAGGGCTACACCTTC. Translated, it gives CAGTRVEGYTF. The J gene is TRBJ1-2, the V gene TRBV2; tentatively, D is TRBD1 (5 bases). This CDR3 comprises 11 residues. Germline lookup yields CDR1 SNHLY and CDR2 FYNNEI. Trimming left V 11 bases short and J 8 bases short, with 15 bases between.

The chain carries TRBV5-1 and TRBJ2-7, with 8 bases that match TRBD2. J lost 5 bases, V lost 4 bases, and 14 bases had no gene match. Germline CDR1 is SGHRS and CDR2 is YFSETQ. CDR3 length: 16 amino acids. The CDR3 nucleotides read TGCGCCAGCAGCCCAAGTACCGGGACTAGACTCCACGAGCAGTACTTC. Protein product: CASSPSTGTRLHEQYF.

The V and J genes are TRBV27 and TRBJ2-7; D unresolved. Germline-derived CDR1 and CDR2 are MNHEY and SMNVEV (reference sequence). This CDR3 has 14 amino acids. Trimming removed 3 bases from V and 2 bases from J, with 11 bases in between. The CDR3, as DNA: TGTGCCAGCAGTTTGAACCGAAAAGCCTACGAGCAGTACTTC. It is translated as CASSLNRKAYEQYF.

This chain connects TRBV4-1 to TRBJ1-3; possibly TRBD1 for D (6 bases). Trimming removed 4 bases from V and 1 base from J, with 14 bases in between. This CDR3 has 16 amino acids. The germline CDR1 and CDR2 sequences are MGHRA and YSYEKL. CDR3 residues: CASSREPQGSGNTIYF. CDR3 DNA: TGCGCCAGCAGCCGAGAACCACAGGGTTCTGGAAACACCATATATTTT.